The 12 T cell receptor beta chains presented below share a single source sample, sequenced in a study of T cell repertoires in cytomegalovirus infection. TCRdb re-called the reads through MiXCR, storing one row per CDR3 protein. The repertoire holds about 52,000 distinct CDR3 sequences, with roughly a fifth as singletons. For these TCRs, the target antigens are not known. The sequenced sample was CD8+ T cells from cultured PBMCs, obtained from culture after CMV antigen stimulation. All receptors derive from a human donor in good health (CMV status not recorded). Some clones in this sample may be carry-over from other donors' samples.

There are a few counts of this clonotype. The chain carries TRBV4-1 and TRBJ1-1; the D is unclear. This CDR3 has 14 residues. Trimming shortened V by 4 bases and J by 1 base, and 10 bases separated the two germline ends. CDR1 MGHRA and CDR2 YSYEKL come from the germline V gene. The CDR3 sequence: CASSPETSNTEAFF. CDR3 bases: TGCGCCAGCAGCCCCGAGACATCGAACACTGAAGCTTTCTTT.

The table lists this clonotype with a few counts. V is TRBV28 and J is TRBJ1-1; D is uncertain. Germline V gene sequence: CDR1 MDHEN, CDR2 SYDVKM. The ends were cut back, 8 bases at V and 3 bases at J, with 13 bases in the middle. CDR3 length: 13 residues. The CDR3: CASEGVGDTEAFF. CDR3 sequence (DNA): TGTGCCAGCGAGGGTGTCGGGGACACTGAAGCTTTCTTT.

This clonotype has more than one count but fewer than ten. The V gene is TRBV11-2, the J gene TRBJ1-2; 8 positions match TRBD1. The CDR3 runs 16 residues. The junction had 14 bases not matched to a gene; V was cut back by 7 bases and J by 4 bases. Looked up from germline, CDR1 is SGHAT and CDR2 is FQNNGV. CDR3 sequence (DNA): TGTGCCAGCACCACATCCCCAGGGGGCTTGATCTATGGCTACACCTTC. Translation: CASTTSPGGLIYGYTF.

The rearrangement joins TRBV7-6 to TRBJ1-1, with D unresolved. The CDR3 is 13 amino acids. The V gene lost 4 bases and the J gene lost 3 bases, with 9 bases spanning the gap. Germline V CDR1 and CDR2: SGHVS, FNYEAQ. CDR3 in DNA: TGTGCCAGCAGCTCATATAAGGACACTGAAGCTTTCTTT. Translation: CASSSYKDTEAFF.

The V gene is TRBV7-6, the J gene TRBJ2-7; 8 nucleotides match TRBD1. Germline V gives CDR1 SGHVS, CDR2 FNYEAQ. CDR3 length: 14 residues. With 5 bases clipped from V and 5 bases from J, the junction kept 8 bases outside the gene matches. CDR3 nucleotide sequence: TGTGCCAGCAGCCCAGGACAGGGTCCGGACGAGCAGTACTTC. It codes for CASSPGQGPDEQYF. Variable domain in full (rest from reference TRBV7-6 and TRBJ2-7): GAGVSQSPRYKVTKRGQDVALRCDPISGHVSLYWYRQALGQGPEFLTYFNYEAQQDKSGLPNDRFSAERPEGSISTLTIQRTEQRDSAMYRCASSPGQGPDEQYFGPGTRLTVT.

The chain links TRBV6-2 or TRBV6-3 to TRBJ1-1; 8 bases line up with TRBD1. Unmatched junction bases numbered 5, after V lost 6 bases and J lost 5 bases. The CDR3 has 13 residues. The germline gives CDR1 MNHEY, CDR2 SVGEGT. The CDR3 DNA is TGTGCCAGCAGGCACACAGGGGGAACTGAAGCTTTCTTT. As protein: CASRHTGGTEAFF.

This clonotype was observed a handful of times. The chain combines TRBV4-1 with TRBJ1-5; unclear D gene. Trimming pared 1 base from V and 7 bases from J, leaving 11 bases between. The CDR3 extends over 14 amino acids. CDR1 MGHRA and CDR2 YSYEKL come from the germline V gene. As DNA, the CDR3 is TGCGCCAGCAGCCAAGGCCCTGTAGAGCAGCCCCAGCATTTT. It encodes CASSQGPVEQPQHF.

This clonotype was seen a few times. The V call is TRBV28, the J call TRBJ2-7; D gene unclear. The length of the CDR3 is 16 residues. Germline CDR1 reads MDHEN; CDR2 reads SYDVKM. The V and J ends lost 1 base and 0 bases respectively, with 13 bases between them. This CDR3 is CASSLFKHSSSYEQYF. The DNA for the CDR3 is TGTGCCAGCAGTTTATTCAAACATTCGAGCTCCTACGAGCAGTACTTC.

This chain joins TRBV6-6 and TRBJ2-3, with 16 bases matching TRBD2. This CDR3 region has 18 residues. Unmatched junction bases numbered 10, after V lost 8 bases and J lost 2 bases. Germline V gene data show CDR1 as MNHNY and CDR2 as SVGAGI (reference sequence). The CDR3 DNA follows: TGTGCCAGCCCCGGCACAGGGACTAGCGGGGGGGACACAGATACGCAGTATTTT. Translating it yields CASPGTGTSGGDTDTQYF.

The chain links TRBV7-8 to TRBJ1-2; no clear D gene. Germline lookup yields CDR1 SGHVS and CDR2 FQNEAQ. Trimming pared 1 base from V and 3 bases from J, leaving 9 bases between. The CDR3 extends over 14 amino acids. The CDR3 loop is CASSLGLKDYGYTF. The CDR3 DNA reads TGTGCCAGCAGCTTAGGACTCAAGGACTATGGCTACACCTTC.

This clonotype was seen repeatedly, ten times or more. The V and J genes are TRBV28 and TRBJ2-1; D might be TRBD1 (6 bases). The CDR3 contains 12 residues. Germline assignment: CDR1 MDHEN and CDR2 SYDVKM. V dropped 6 bases and J dropped 9 bases, with 12 bases sitting between them. The CDR3 region is CASSFTGTEQFF. CDR3 DNA sequence: TGTGCCAGCAGCTTTACAGGGACTGAGCAGTTCTTC. Supplemented by reference TRBV28 and TRBJ2-1, the full variable domain reads DVKVTQSSRYLVKRTGEKVFLECVQDMDHENMFWYRQDPGLGLRLIYFSYDVKMKEKGDIPEGYSVSREKKERFSLILESASTNQTSMYLCASSFTGTEQFFGPGTRLTVL.

The rearrangement links TRBV7-6 to TRBJ2-1; 9 bases are a match to TRBD2. V lost 4 bases, J lost 7 bases, and 8 bases stayed unmatched. CDR1 and CDR2 (germline): SGHVS, FNYEAQ. The CDR3 contains 15 residues. This CDR3 is CASSSSSGGYNEQFF. Written as DNA, the CDR3 is TGTGCCAGCAGCTCTAGTAGCGGGGGTTATAATGAGCAGTTCTTC.